The 11 T cell receptor beta chains reported below all come from one sample, sequenced in a study of T cell responses to AZD1222 COVID-19 vaccine. This table comes from immunoSEQ multiplex PCR, and its TCRdb copy is limited to in-frame clones, with some not included. The sample has some 92,000 clones; more than 75% are singletons. The material sequenced was peripheral blood, taken on day 0 of AZD1222 vaccination. These receptor sequences come from an adult in good health.

Only one count was recorded for this clone. The chain links TRBV18 to TRBJ1-3; no reliable D call. This CDR3 is built from 12 residues. Germline-derived CDR1 and CDR2 are KGHSH and LQKENI. V was cut by 0 bases and J by 7 bases, with 4 bases left in between. CDR3 sequence: CASSPPQNTIYF. CDR3 nucleotide sequence: TGTGCCAGCTCACCACCTCAGAACACCATATATTTT.

The chain is built from TRBV5-5 and TRBJ1-5, with TRBD1 as a possible D gene (5 bases). The V gene lost 4 bases and the J gene lost 5 bases, with 19 bases spanning the gap. This CDR3 contains 16 residues. CDR1 is SGHKS, CDR2 YYEKEE, per germline (reference sequence). CDR3 nucleotide sequence: TGTGCCAGCAGCCAAGTACCGGGGACTCGAGATCAGCCCCAGCATTTT. Its translation is CASSQVPGTRDQPQHF.

The V gene is TRBV5-6, the J gene TRBJ1-6; possible D gene TRBD1, 6 bases. CDR3 length: 13 residues. The germline V gene has CDR1 SGHDT and CDR2 YYEEEE. V was clipped by 4 bases and J by 10 bases, with 12 bases between them. The DNA for the CDR3 is TGTGCCAGCAGCAAGACAGGTGACTCACCCCTCCACTTT. Translated, it gives CASSKTGDSPLHF. Using reference TRBV5-6 and TRBJ1-6 for the parts outside the CDR3, the full variable domain is DAGVTQSPTHLIKTRGQQVTLRCSPKSGHDTVSWYQQALGQGPQFIFQYYEEEERQRGNFPDRFSGHQFPNYSSELNVNALLLGDSALYLCASSKTGDSPLHFGNGTRLTVT.

This chain uses TRBV6-6 with TRBJ1-2; D gene unclear. Trimming took 5 bases from V and 2 from J, leaving 15 bases between them. The CDR3 contains 15 residues. The germline gives CDR1 MNHNY, CDR2 SVGAGI (reference sequence). The CDR3 sequence is CASSRKNMENYGYTF. The CDR3, as DNA: TGTGCCAGCAGTAGGAAAAACATGGAAAACTATGGCTACACCTTC.

The rearrangement uses TRBV10-2 and TRBJ2-7, with 7 bases lining up with TRBD1. The V gene's germline CDR1 is WSHSY and CDR2 SAAADI. Trimming at V came to 6 bases and at J to 1 base, leaving 3 bases not matched to a gene. The CDR3 contains 13 residues. The DNA for the CDR3 is TGCGCCAGCAGAAACAGGGGTTCCTACGAGCAGTACTTC. Amino acid sequence: CASRNRGSYEQYF.

The rearrangement links TRBV5-1 to TRBJ1-1; TRBD1 matches 7 bases. The CDR3 is 15 amino acids. V shed 6 bases and J 4 bases; nucleotides not matched to a gene: 12. The germline V gene has CDR1 SGHRS and CDR2 YFSETQ. CDR3 in DNA: TGCGCCAGCAACGTTCGAACCGCAGGGGGCACTGAAGCTTTCTTT. It encodes CASNVRTAGGTEAFF. Using reference TRBV5-1 and TRBJ1-1 for the parts outside the CDR3, the full variable domain is KAGVTQTPRYLIKTRGQQVTLSCSPISGHRSVSWYQQTPGQGLQFLFEYFSETQRNKGNFPGRFSGRQFSNSRSEMNVSTLELGDSALYLCASNVRTAGGTEAFFGQGTRLTVV.

The chain employs TRBV11-2 and TRBJ1-6, with TRBD1 matching 8 bases. The germline CDR1 and CDR2 sequences are SGHAT and FQNNGV. With V trimmed by 5 bases and J by 9 bases, 9 bases remained unmatched. The CDR3 sequence is 15 residues long. The CDR3 loop is CASSLLGQGSSPLHF. CDR3 DNA sequence: TGTGCCAGCAGCCTCCTTGGACAGGGAAGTTCACCCCTCCACTTT.

The chain has TRBV11-2 and TRBJ1-4; D is perhaps TRBD1 (5 bases). This CDR3 is 13 amino acids long. V was cut by 4 bases and J by 15 bases, with 18 bases left in between. CDR1 and CDR2 from the germline V gene are SGHAT and FQNNGV. Here the CDR3 reads CASSSPSGDRVFF. In nucleotides, the CDR3 is TGTGCCAGCAGCTCCCCGTCGGGGGATAGGGTGTTTTTT.

V is TRBV29-1 and J is TRBJ2-7; D remains ambiguous. This CDR3 region has 11 residues. CDR1 SQVTM and CDR2 ANQGSEA come from the germline V gene. V was cut by 6 bases and J by 0 bases, with 6 bases left in between. The CDR3 bases are TGCAGCGTCTGCGTCTCCTACGAGCAGTACTTC. It translates to CSVCVSYEQYF.

The V and J genes are TRBV7-8 and TRBJ1-5; D is ambiguous. CDR1 and CDR2 (germline): SGHVS, FQNEAQ. The CDR3 has 16 residues. Trimming left V 2 bases short and J 4 bases short, with 15 bases between. CDR3 DNA sequence: TGTGCCAGCAGCTTAAACGGGGAAATTTCGAATCAGCCCCAGCATTTT. Its protein product is CASSLNGEISNQPQHF.

The count of this clone is one. The rearrangement links TRBV4-1 to TRBJ2-2; no clear D. The CDR3 totals 18 residues. Germline values: CDR1 MGHRA, CDR2 YSYEKL. Trimming removed 0 bases at V and 0 bases at J, with 14 bases between. As DNA, the CDR3 is TGCGCCAGCAGCCAAGATTCTGTAGCCTATGCGAACACCGGGGAGCTGTTTTTT. Its translation is CASSQDSVAYANTGELFF.